The entry below describes one TCR beta chain. Primers for the PCR totalled 60 Vbeta and 13 Jbeta. Sequenced by immunoSEQ multiplex PCR; TCRdb stores in-frame clones only, minus some. The sample records about 98,000 clones, under 70% being singletons. The J segment lost 6 bases and the V segment lost 4 bases, leaving 9 bases of the junction unmatched. The germline CDR1 and CDR2 sequences are SGHVS and FQNEAQ. The CDR3 spans 14 residues. This record belongs to a study of cytomegalovirus exposure and HLA in healthy donors. This chain joins TRBV7-8 and TRBJ2-7, with 7 bases identical to TRBD1. Sequencing was done on a sample of PBMCs. This receptor was identified in a man aged 45-65 years in good health and CMV-seronegative. CDR3 DNA sequence: TGTGCCAGCAGCTCGACAGGGCCCGGTTCCGAGCAGTACTTC. Protein: CASSSTGPGSEQYF.